The 20 T cell receptor beta chains given below trace back to one sample, sequenced in a study of immune cell composition in non-small cell lung cancer. The repertoire was sequenced with immunoSEQ multiplex PCR; TCRdb's copy has only in-frame clones and lacks some. This sample carries 5,000 to 7,000 clones, 60% to 80% of them seen once, and the ten largest clones take 6.3%. The normal lung sample lay at least 3 cm, and maximally far, from the tumour. The sequenced sample consisted of non-adjacent lung tissue. These receptors were taken from a human donor with non-small cell lung cancer.

V usage is TRBV27 and J usage is TRBJ2-2, with 8 bases matching TRBD2. Germline lookup yields CDR1 MNHEY and CDR2 SMNVEV (reference sequence). CDR3 length: 15 amino acids. With 6 bases clipped from V and 3 bases from J, the junction kept 6 bases outside the gene matches. This chain's CDR3 is CASRTGGPDTGELFF. For the CDR3, the DNA is TGTGCCAGCAGAACGGGGGGGCCGGACACCGGGGAGCTGTTTTTT.

The V call is TRBV5-1, the J call TRBJ2-5; D not resolved. CDR1 is SGHRS, CDR2 YFSETQ, per germline. CDR3 length: 13 amino acids. The V gene lost 2 bases and the J gene lost 1 base, with 6 bases spanning the gap. CDR3 nucleotides: TGCGCCAGCAGCTTTAACTCCCAAGAGACCCAGTACTTC. Translation gives CASSFNSQETQYF.

J is TRBJ2-1 and V is TRBV4-1, with TRBD2 matching over 10 bases. CDR1 and CDR2 (germline): MGHRA, YSYEKL. V lost 0 bases, J lost 9 bases, and 2 bases stayed unmatched. The CDR3 extends over 14 amino acids. The chain's CDR3 is CASSQERLAGEQFF. The CDR3 region has the DNA TGCGCCAGCAGCCAAGAAAGACTAGCGGGTGAGCAGTTCTTC.

This rearrangement joins TRBV19 to TRBJ2-7; D is perhaps TRBD1 (6 bases). The CDR3 sequence is 14 residues long. The V and J ends lost 3 bases and 7 bases respectively, with 16 bases between them. CDR1 is LNHDA, CDR2 SQIVND, per germline (reference sequence). The CDR3 nucleotides are TGTGCCAGTAGTATCACCCGGGACAAGAAAGAGCAGTACTTC. The encoded protein is CASSITRDKKEQYF.

Turning to this clone: A read error may account for a junction end that differs from germline. The chain couples TRBV12-5 to TRBJ1-5; tentatively, D is TRBD1 (6 bases). Germline values: CDR1 LGHNT, CDR2 FRNRAP. This CDR3 has 12 residues. CDR3 residues: CASGWDNLPQHF. Here the CDR3 DNA reads TGTGCTAGTGGTTGGGACAATCTGCCCCAGCATTTT.

CDR3 nucleotide sequence: TGTGCCATCAGTGAGGGACAGGGAAACATTCAGTACTTC. It yields the protein CAISEGQGNIQYF. The chain has TRBV10-3 and TRBJ2-4; 8 nucleotides line up with TRBD1. CDR1 is ENHRY and CDR2 is SYGVKD in the germline V gene. The CDR3 contains 13 residues. The ends lost 2 bases at V and 6 bases at J; junction bases unmatched: 0.

This clone has a single count. V usage is TRBV7-9 and J usage is TRBJ2-3; D is possibly TRBD2 (6 bases). The V and J ends lost 3 bases and 3 bases respectively, with 19 bases between them. CDR3 length: 17 amino acids. Germline assignment: CDR1 SEHNR and CDR2 FQNEAQ (reference sequence). The CDR3 DNA reads TGTGCCAGCAGCTTTCAGCGGGCAGGGCTGGGGACAGATACGCAGTATTTT. Its translation is CASSFQRAGLGTDTQYF.

This clone turned up a few times. The chain links TRBV27 to TRBJ1-3; D ambiguous. The CDR3 is made up of 14 amino acids. Germline V gene sequence: CDR1 MNHEY, CDR2 SMNVEV (reference sequence). The germline V and J ends were trimmed by 5 bases and 0 bases, with 8 bases remaining between them. The CDR3 spells CASSRDNSGNTIYF. The DNA for the CDR3 is TGTGCCAGCAGTAGAGACAACTCTGGAAACACCATATATTTT.

The J gene is TRBJ1-3, the V gene TRBV9; D unresolved. The CDR3 is 15 residues long. The V and J ends lost 0 bases and 0 bases respectively, with 7 bases between them. Per germline, CDR1 SGDLS and CDR2 YYNGEE. CDR3 DNA sequence: TGTGCCAGCAGCGTAGGTGGAGGCTCTGGAAACACCATATATTTT. Translating gives CASSVGGGSGNTIYF.

The table lists this clone with a few counts. The chain couples TRBV7-9 to TRBJ2-7; possible D gene TRBD2, 7 bases. V was shortened by 5 bases and J by 6 bases, with 14 bases between the two germline ends. CDR1 is SEHNR and CDR2 is FQNEAQ in the germline V gene (reference sequence). CDR3 length equals 13 residues. DNA of the CDR3: TGTGCCAGCAGCCCCCGGAGGGGGGGCGAGCAGTACTTC. Encoded protein: CASSPRRGGEQYF.

Judged by abundance, this clone is large. The genes are TRBV29-1 and TRBJ2-1, with 13 bases aligning to TRBD2. J gave up 7 bases and V 6 bases, and 3 bases lay outside the gene matches. Germline V gene sequence: CDR1 SQVTM, CDR2 ANQGSEA. This CDR3 has 13 amino acids. CDR3 nucleotide sequence: TGCAGCGTCCGGACTAGCGGGAGTAATGAGCAGTTCTTC. Translating it yields CSVRTSGSNEQFF.

V gene TRBV9 combines with J gene TRBJ2-3; D gene ambiguous. Trimming stripped 4 bases from V and 2 bases from J, with 17 bases between. This CDR3 region has 16 residues. Germline V lookup: CDR1 SGDLS, CDR2 YYNGEE. CDR3 in DNA: TGTGCCAGCAGCTTATCCCCAGGATCCCCCACAGATACGCAGTATTTT. Protein: CASSLSPGSPTDTQYF.

The V and J genes are TRBV4-1 and TRBJ1-2, with a possible D match to TRBD1 (6 bases). Germline CDR1 reads MGHRA; CDR2 reads YSYEKL. CDR3 size: 14 residues. Between the trimmed V and J ends, which lost 1 base and 6 bases, there was a span of 12 bases. The CDR3 sequence is CASSQASTGDGYTF. Here the CDR3 DNA reads TGCGCCAGCAGCCAAGCATCGACAGGAGATGGCTACACCTTC.

The rearrangement joins TRBV4-2 to TRBJ2-1, with 10 bases identical to TRBD2. After removal of 4 bases from V and 7 bases from J, the junction contained 10 bases not matched to a gene. The germline gives CDR1 LGHNA, CDR2 YNFKEQ. The CDR3 loop spans 16 amino acids. This CDR3 reads CASSLTDLAGVNEQFF. In nucleotides, the CDR3 is TGTGCCAGCAGCCTTACGGATCTAGCGGGAGTAAATGAGCAGTTCTTC.

The rearrangement links TRBV27 to TRBJ2-7; no definite D call. Between the trimmed V and J ends, which lost 8 bases and 2 bases, there was a span of 13 bases. The CDR3 sequence is 13 residues long. Germline CDR1 MNHEY, CDR2 SMNVEV (reference sequence). CDR3 sequence (DNA): TGTGCCAGCGCCTCCTATGGGCCCTACGAGCAGTACTTC. Translated, it gives CASASYGPYEQYF.

This clone was counted once. This sequence joins TRBV2 and TRBJ1-1; 7 bases map to TRBD1. CDR1 and CDR2 from the germline V gene are SNHLY and FYNNEI. This CDR3 has 13 residues. With 10 bases clipped from V and 2 bases from J, the junction kept 7 bases outside the gene matches. CDR3 residues: CATWDSLNTEAFF. As DNA, the CDR3 is TGTGCCACCTGGGACAGTTTAAACACTGAAGCTTTCTTT.

The V and J genes are TRBV25-1 and TRBJ2-1, with TRBD2 matching 11 bases. Trimming took 4 bases from V and 5 from J; bases not matched to a gene: 7. CDR1 is MGHDK and CDR2 is SYGVNS in the germline V gene. The CDR3 is made up of 16 amino acids. The CDR3 nucleotides are TGTGCCAGCAGTGGGTTTACTAGCGGGAGAGACAATGAGCAGTTCTTC. Encoded protein: CASSGFTSGRDNEQFF.

This clone was detected only a few times. Other DNA sequences in the same sample also yield this CDR3. V usage is TRBV7-8 and J usage is TRBJ2-7; TRBD1 is a possible D gene (5 bases). The CDR3 loop spans 16 amino acids. Deletions cut 2 bases from V and 2 bases from J, with 16 bases between. Per germline, CDR1 SGHVS and CDR2 FQNEAQ. The CDR3 DNA is TGTGCCAGCAGCTTATCGTTGGAACAGGACACCTACGAGCAGTACTTC. Its protein is CASSLSLEQDTYEQYF.

The V and J genes are TRBV5-5 and TRBJ2-7, with a possible D match to TRBD1 (5 bases). This CDR3 contains 12 residues. Between the trimmed V and J ends, which lost 0 bases and 5 bases, there was a span of 6 bases. In germline, CDR1 is SGHKS, CDR2 YYEKEE (reference sequence). The DNA of the CDR3 is TGTGCCAGCAGCTTGGGGACACACGAGCAGTACTTC. This encodes CASSLGTHEQYF. The entire variable domain, with the rest obtained from reference TRBV5-5 and TRBJ2-7, is as follows: DAGVTQSPTHLIKTRGQQVTLRCSPISGHKSVSWYQQVLGQGPQFIFQYYEKEERGRGNFPDRFSARQFPNYSSELNVNALLLGDSALYLCASSLGTHEQYFGPGTRLTVT.

V and J are TRBV28 and TRBJ2-4; 9 bases map to TRBD1. Trimming at V came to 3 bases and at J to 5 bases, leaving 5 bases not matched to a gene. The CDR3 sequence is 15 residues long. Per germline, CDR1 MDHEN and CDR2 SYDVKM. The CDR3 coding sequence is TGTGCCAGCAGTTTTGTAGGGACAGGGCAAAACATTCAGTACTTC. As protein: CASSFVGTGQNIQYF.